These 12 T cell receptor beta chains share one sample of origin, sequenced in a study of Graves' ophthalmopathy and Graves' hyperthyroidism. Amplification targeted the TCR beta CDR3 regions, with RNA transcripts as the source material. HTBI primers were used in a first-round RT-PCR, which preceded a second-round multiplex PCR. TCRdb called the multiplex PCR reads again in MiXCR, with one record for every CDR3 protein. The data contain about 550,000 distinct CDR3 sequences, approximately 35% of them seen just once; the ten biggest clones take up approximately 4.1%. Material for sequencing was peripheral blood or thyroid tissue (not recorded which). Receptor source: an adult man with Graves' hyperthyroidism.

The chain recombines TRBV5-5 with TRBJ2-3, with TRBD2 identical over 8 bases. Trimming removed 5 bases from V and 4 bases from J; junction bases left unmatched: 9. The CDR3 is 15 residues long. The germline CDR1 and CDR2 sequences are SGHKS and YYEKEE (reference sequence). The CDR3 loop is CASRPPGLVADTQYF. The CDR3 nucleotides read TGTGCCAGCAGGCCGCCGGGACTAGTGGCAGATACGCAGTATTTT. The full variable domain, with the rest looked up from reference TRBV5-5 and TRBJ2-3, is DAGVTQSPTHLIKTRGQQVTLRCSPISGHKSVSWYQQVLGQGPQFIFQYYEKEERGRGNFPDRFSARQFPNYSSELNVNALLLGDSALYLCASRPPGLVADTQYFGPGTRLTVL.

This clonotype showed up many times. The chain carries TRBV5-8 and TRBJ1-2; TRBD1 matches at 8 bases. The CDR3 is 15 residues long. V dropped 0 bases and J dropped 4; count of bases not matched to a gene: 5. In germline, CDR1 is SGHTS, CDR2 YDEGEE. The DNA for the CDR3 is TGTGCCAGCAGCTTGGCCTCAGGGGGCTTCTATGGCTACACCTTC. Translated, it gives CASSLASGGFYGYTF. The full variable domain, in which reference TRBV5-8 and TRBJ1-2 provide the parts outside the CDR3, is EAGVTQSPTHLIKTRGQQATLRCSPISGHTSVYWYQQALGLGLQFLLWYDEGEERNRGNFPPRFSGRQFPNYSSELNVNALELEDSALYLCASSLASGGFYGYTFGSGTRLTVV.

This clonotype was recorded many times. The DNA of the CDR3 is TGTGCCAGCAGCTTAGCCTCCCGAGGAAACACCATATATTTT. Translating gives CASSLASRGNTIYF. The chain has TRBV13 and TRBJ1-3, with D hard to call. Trimming shortened V by 1 base and J by 4 bases, and 8 bases separated the two germline ends. Germline values: CDR1 PRHDT, CDR2 FYEKMQ (reference sequence). The CDR3 consists of 14 residues.

The chain uses TRBV7-6 and TRBJ1-1; D uncertain. The CDR3 length is 14 residues. Trimming shortened V by 5 bases and J by 1 base, and 11 bases separated the two germline ends. Germline CDR1 and CDR2: SGHVS and FNYEAQ. This chain's CDR3 is CASSHGRQNTEAFF. CDR3 nucleotide sequence: TGTGCCAGCAGCCACGGACGACAGAACACTGAAGCTTTCTTT.

This clonotype was counted only a few times. The V call is TRBV20-1, the J call TRBJ2-3, with TRBD2 matching 9 bases. V was pared by 5 bases and J by 2 bases, with 8 bases of the junction left unmatched. The CDR3 covers 15 residues. Germline values: CDR1 DFQATT, CDR2 SNEGSKA (reference sequence). CDR3 nucleotides: TGCAGTGCTGAGTTGGCGGGAGGGCCCACAGATACGCAGTATTTT. This sequence encodes CSAELAGGPTDTQYF.

On this clonotype: A much more abundant neighbour one base away suggests this may be a read error. V usage is TRBV29-1 and J usage is TRBJ2-7, with D maybe TRBD1 (5 bases). Looked up from germline, CDR1 is SQVTM and CDR2 is ANQGSEA. The CDR3 consists of 12 residues. CDR3 sequence reads: CSVETDIYERYF. CDR3 coding DNA: TGCAGCGTTGAAACGGACATATACGAGCGGTACTTC.

The J gene is TRBJ1-2, the V gene TRBV12-3 or TRBV12-4; D is perhaps TRBD1 (5 bases). Trimming took off 5 bases at V and 9 bases at J, with 16 bases between the two ends. The CDR3 extends over 13 amino acids. The CDR3 region is CASSARGESSYTF. The CDR3 bases are TGTGCCAGCAGTGCCCGGGGCGAATCGAGCTACACCTTC.

As regards this clonotype: Possible read error: a much larger clone is one base away. This chain connects TRBV7-2 to TRBJ1-6; D gene ambiguous. Germline loops: CDR1 SGHTA, CDR2 FQGNSA. The CDR3 extends over 13 amino acids. The CDR3 sequence is CASGLRLRSPLHF. The CDR3 DNA sequence: TGTGCCAGCGGCTTGAGATTGAGGTCACCCCTCCACTTT.

This clonotype was detected ten times or more. This sequence joins TRBV6-5 and TRBJ2-7, with TRBD1 identical over 9 bases. Per the germline V gene, CDR1 is MNHEY and CDR2 is SVGAGI. There are 13 residues in the CDR3. The junction had 12 bases not matched to a gene; V was cut back by 6 bases and J by 12 bases. In DNA form, the CDR3 reads TGTGCCAGCAGGCCGGGACAGGGTTCAATTTGGTACTTC. Its translation: CASRPGQGSIWYF.

This clonotype has a handful of counts. This chain connects TRBV3-1 to TRBJ1-1, with D unclear. This CDR3 is 17 amino acids long. The V gene lost 0 bases and the J gene lost 4 bases, with 18 bases spanning the gap. Germline V lookup: CDR1 LGHDT, CDR2 YNNKEL (reference sequence). The CDR3 is CASSQDVYGGGITEAFF. CDR3 bases: TGTGCCAGCAGCCAAGATGTGTACGGCGGTGGGATCACTGAAGCTTTCTTT. The full variable domain, completed using reference TRBV3-1 and TRBJ1-1, is DTAVSQTPKYLVTQMGNDKSIKCEQNLGHDTMYWYKQDSKKFLKIMFSYNNKELIINETVPNRFSPKSPDKAHLNLHINSLELGDSAVYFCASSQDVYGGGITEAFFGQGTRLTVV.

This sequence joins TRBV7-9 and TRBJ2-5; 14 bases are shared with TRBD2. This CDR3 has 17 amino acids. After removal of 4 bases from V and 4 bases from J, the junction contained 8 bases not matched to a gene. CDR1 is SEHNR and CDR2 is FQNEAQ in the germline V gene (reference sequence). CDR3 loop: CASSSSGLAGGGETQYF. For the CDR3, the DNA is TGTGCCAGCAGCTCGTCCGGACTAGCGGGAGGAGGAGAGACCCAGTACTTC.

Points on this clonotype: Just one base apart from a much larger clone, this may be a read error. The genes are TRBV28 and TRBJ1-2; D is uncertain. Germline V lookup: CDR1 MDHEN, CDR2 SYDVKM. The CDR3 covers 11 residues. V lost 6 bases to trimming and J lost 12 bases, with 14 bases between them. The CDR3 bases are TGTGCCAGCAGACATGACATGGTCCACACCTTC. Translated: CASRHDMVHTF.